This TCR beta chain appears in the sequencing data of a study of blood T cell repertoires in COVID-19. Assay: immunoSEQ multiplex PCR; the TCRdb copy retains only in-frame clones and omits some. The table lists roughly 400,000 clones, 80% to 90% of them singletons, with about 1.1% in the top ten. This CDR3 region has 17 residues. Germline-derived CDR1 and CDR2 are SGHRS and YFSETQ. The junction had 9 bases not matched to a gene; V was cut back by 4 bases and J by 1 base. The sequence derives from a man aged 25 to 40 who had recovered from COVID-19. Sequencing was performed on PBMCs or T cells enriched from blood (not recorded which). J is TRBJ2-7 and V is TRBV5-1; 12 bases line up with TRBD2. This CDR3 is CASSAIWTSGKSYEQYF. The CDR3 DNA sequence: TGCGCCAGCAGCGCAATATGGACTAGCGGGAAGTCCTACGAGCAGTACTTC. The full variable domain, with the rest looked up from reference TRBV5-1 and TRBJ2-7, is KAGVTQTPRYLIKTRGQQVTLSCSPISGHRSVSWYQQTPGQGLQFLFEYFSETQRNKGNFPGRFSGRQFSNSRSEMNVSTLELGDSALYLCASSAIWTSGKSYEQYFGPGTRLTVT.